The 14 T cell receptor beta chains below were found in one sample sequenced in a study of regulatory T cells in long-lasting Graves disease. Building of the TCR beta libraries involved iRepertoire HTBI primers and Arm-PCR of CDR3 regions. Using its own MiXCR run on the multiplex PCR reads, TCRdb lists one record per CDR3 protein. The sample has a few hundred thousand distinct CDR3 sequences, roughly a quarter seen once; the top ten hold around 24%. Time point noted: persistent/refractory GD, antithyroid drugs over 5 years with positive TRAb. Generation of the TCR library employed RNA extracted from PBMCs. The sequences come from peripheral blood mononuclear cells (PBMCs), collected when the disease was refractory, from a patient treated with antithyroid drugs. All receptors come from a female donor with Graves disease.

The chain employs TRBV6-2 or TRBV6-3 and TRBJ2-7; D is unresolved. CDR1 is MNHEY and CDR2 is SVGEGT in the germline V gene. Trimming removed 5 bases from V and 2 bases from J, with 13 bases in between. The CDR3 is 14 residues long. The CDR3 reads CASSVGEQTYEQYF. In nucleotides, the CDR3 is TGTGCCAGCAGTGTTGGGGAACAGACCTACGAGCAGTACTTC.

This clonotype was seen only a few times. The J gene is TRBJ1-1, the V gene TRBV15; D ambiguous. The germline V gene has CDR1 LNHNV and CDR2 YYDKDF (reference sequence). The V and J ends lost 0 bases and 1 base respectively, with 15 bases between them. The CDR3 has 17 amino acids. CDR3 protein: CATSRDWWPGTNTEAFF. CDR3 DNA sequence: TGTGCCACCAGCAGAGATTGGTGGCCGGGTACGAACACTGAAGCTTTCTTT.

This clonotype has just a few counts. The chain couples TRBV20-1 to TRBJ1-4; 10 bases match TRBD1. CDR1 and CDR2 from the germline V gene are DFQATT and SNEGSKA (reference sequence). Trimming at V came to 3 bases and at J to 5 bases, leaving 9 bases not matched to a gene. The CDR3 extends over 16 amino acids. CDR3 region: CSARSTTGQGNEKLFF. CDR3 coding DNA: TGCAGTGCTAGGAGTACGACGGGACAGGGGAATGAAAAACTGTTTTTT.

The genes are TRBV28 and TRBJ1-5, with D tentatively TRBD1 (6 bases). CDR1 is MDHEN, CDR2 SYDVKM, per germline. CDR3 length: 12 residues. V was trimmed by 7 bases and J by 7 bases, leaving 11 bases between them. CDR3 residues: CASKQGGQPQHF. The CDR3 nucleotides read TGTGCCAGCAAACAGGGAGGGCAGCCCCAGCATTTT.

The chain recombines TRBV10-3 with TRBJ2-1, with 8 bases lining up with TRBD2. The CDR3 length is 16 residues. The germline CDR1 and CDR2 sequences are ENHRY and SYGVKD. V lost 1 base and J lost 5; bases outside the gene matches: 7. CDR3 amino acids: CAISELRSGGNNEQFF. In DNA, the CDR3 is TGTGCCATCAGTGAGTTAAGGAGCGGGGGAAACAATGAGCAGTTCTTC.

This chain connects TRBV2 to TRBJ2-1; tentatively, D is TRBD2 (6 bases). Trimming removed 1 base from V and 6 bases from J, with 13 bases in between. CDR1 is SNHLY and CDR2 is FYNNEI in the germline V gene. CDR3 length: 15 amino acids. The CDR3 region is CASSEGGRRSNEQFF. The CDR3 region has the DNA TGTGCCAGCAGTGAAGGAGGGAGGAGGTCCAATGAGCAGTTCTTC.

This clonotype was seen a few times. This chain links TRBV19 with TRBJ1-5, with D possibly being TRBD1 (5 bases). V dropped 1 base and J dropped 0 bases, with 10 bases sitting between them. Looked up from germline, CDR1 is LNHDA and CDR2 is SQIVND (reference sequence). CDR3 length equals 16 residues. This CDR3 reads CASSIGWTTSNQPQHF. The CDR3 DNA is TGTGCCAGTAGTATAGGGTGGACAACTAGCAATCAGCCCCAGCATTTT.

The V gene is TRBV7-9, the J gene TRBJ1-4; 7 bases agree with TRBD1. The germline CDR1 and CDR2 sequences are SEHNR and FQNEAQ (reference sequence). Trimming removed 4 bases from V and 4 bases from J; junction bases left unmatched: 3. There are 14 residues in the CDR3. CDR3 loop: CASSSRGINEKLFF. The CDR3 DNA follows: TGTGCCAGCAGCTCCAGGGGGATTAATGAAAAACTGTTTTTT.

This clonotype was picked up a small number of times. The chain joins TRBV5-1 to TRBJ2-5; perhaps TRBD1 as D (7 bases). Trimming cost V 4 bases and J 4 bases, with 14 bases left between them. This CDR3 has 14 amino acids. From germline, CDR1 is SGHRS and CDR2 YFSETQ. This CDR3 reads CASSPGGFRETQYF. The CDR3 DNA sequence: TGCGCCAGCAGCCCAGGGGGGTTTAGAGAGACCCAGTACTTC.

Ten or more counts support this clonotype. The V call is TRBV28, the J call TRBJ2-2, with TRBD1 matching over 7 bases. The CDR3 is 13 residues long. Trimming removed 4 bases from V and 4 bases from J; junction bases left unmatched: 0. Germline CDR1 reads MDHEN; CDR2 reads SYDVKM. CDR3 nucleotides: TGTGCCAGCAGTTCAGGGGGCACCGGGGAGCTGTTTTTT. This gives the protein CASSSGGTGELFF.

In its sample, this clonotype was seen many times. The chain joins TRBV12-3 or TRBV12-4 to TRBJ1-1; 7 nucleotides align to TRBD1. CDR3 size: 14 residues. V trimming: 5 bases; J trimming: 4 bases; junction bases outside the gene matches: 7. The DNA of the CDR3 is TGTGCCAGCAGTAAGGGACAGTCGAGCACTGAAGCTTTCTTT. Translation gives CASSKGQSSTEAFF.

There are many counts of this clonotype. Written as DNA, the CDR3 is TGCAGCGTTGGTGAGGCGTGGGGCGAGCAGTACTTC. This translates into CSVGEAWGEQYF. The V gene is TRBV29-1, the J gene TRBJ2-7; no reliable D call. The V and J ends lost 4 bases and 6 bases respectively, with 13 bases between them. CDR3 length: 12 residues. Germline V gives CDR1 SQVTM, CDR2 ANQGSEA.

This clonotype was observed a few times. The rearrangement links TRBV6-2 or TRBV6-3 to TRBJ2-3, with D perhaps TRBD1 or TRBD2 (6 bases each). The V end lost 2 bases, the J end lost 4 bases, and 10 bases lay between the germline ends. The germline gives CDR1 MNHEY, CDR2 SVGEGT. This CDR3 is 14 amino acids long. The chain's CDR3 is CASSYRGVPDTQYF. The CDR3 DNA is TGTGCCAGCAGTTACAGGGGGGTCCCAGATACGCAGTATTTT.

In this sample, this clonotype turned up many times. This sequence joins TRBV6-5 and TRBJ2-7, with 7 bases identical to TRBD1. The CDR3 runs 18 residues. CDR1 MNHEY and CDR2 SVGAGI come from the germline V gene. V gave up 4 bases and J gave up 2 bases; unmatched junction bases: 17. The CDR3 nucleotides are TGTGCCAGCAGTTCCGACCCTAGGACCCCGGGACAGACCTACGAGCAGTACTTC. Residues: CASSSDPRTPGQTYEQYF.